This T cell receptor beta chain appears in the sequencing data of a study of blood T cells in healthy people across ages. V was trimmed by 5 bases and J by 0 bases, leaving 10 bases between them. Germline V CDR1 and CDR2: SGHTA, FQGNSA. This CDR3 spans 15 amino acids. A J-beta primer mix and a sample-barcoded 5' primer were used in a second PCR of roughly 6 to 11 cycles. TCRdb re-derived calls from the 5' RACE reads in MiXCR, one entry per CDR3 protein. The repertoire includes fewer than 800,000 distinct CDR3 sequences, 49% of them detected once, and around a third sits in the top ten. This sequence was found in a woman in her sixties in good health. The source material was blood. This chain connects TRBV7-2 to TRBJ2-2; D is unclear. CDR3 DNA sequence: TGTGCCAGCAGCCCCGGGTCCTCGAACACCGGGGAGCTGTTTTTT. Its translation is CASSPGSSNTGELFF.